Below, 7 T cell receptor beta chains from the same sample are listed, as sequenced in a study of shared clonotypes between healthy human individuals. Generated by immunoSEQ multiplex PCR, the TCRdb table keeps only in-frame clones and is missing some. Of about 470,000 clones in the sample, around 75% were seen once. The sample comprised PBMCs. These receptors were collected from a woman aged 35 to 49 in good health. Some clones in this sample may be carry-over from other donors' samples.

This chain connects TRBV28 to TRBJ1-4; 8 bases match TRBD1. Germline-derived CDR1 and CDR2 are MDHEN and SYDVKM. The CDR3 extends over 16 amino acids. J was trimmed by 7 bases and V by 6 bases; bases with no gene match: 13. CDR3 loop: CASRPTRTGTVEKLFF. The CDR3 region has the DNA TGTGCCAGCAGACCCACCAGGACAGGGACTGTTGAAAAACTGTTTTTT. Full variable domain (remainder filled in from reference TRBV28 and TRBJ1-4): DVKVTQSSRYLVKRTGEKVFLECVQDMDHENMFWYRQDPGLGLRLIYFSYDVKMKEKGDIPEGYSVSREKKERFSLILESASTNQTSMYLCASRPTRTGTVEKLFFGSGTQLSVL.

This clone was detected only a few times. The chain joins TRBV9 to TRBJ2-4, with 10 bases identical to TRBD2. The CDR3 is made up of 15 amino acids. The germline V gene has CDR1 SGDLS and CDR2 YYNGEE. The trim removed 4 bases at V and 6 bases at J, leaving 7 bases unmatched. CDR3 coding DNA: TGTGCCAGCAGCTTAACCGGGACTAGCGTAAACATTCAGTACTTC. It translates to CASSLTGTSVNIQYF.

The CDR3 loop reads CSVANFQETQYF. The CDR3, as DNA: TGCAGCGTTGCGAACTTCCAAGAGACCCAGTACTTC. This chain uses TRBV29-1 with TRBJ2-5; the D is unclear. Trimming cost V 4 bases and J 1 base, with 7 bases left between them. This CDR3 is 12 amino acids long. Germline CDR1 is SQVTM and CDR2 is ANQGSEA. The full variable domain, in which reference TRBV29-1 and TRBJ2-5 provide the parts outside the CDR3, is SAVISQKPSRDICQRGTSLTIQCQVDSQVTMMFWYRQQPGQSLTLIATANQGSEATYESGFVIDKFPISRPNLTFSTLTVSNMSPEDSSIYLCSVANFQETQYFGPGTRLLVL.

This CDR3 is CASRQQRPAEAFF. In DNA form, the CDR3 reads TGTGCCAGCAGGCAACAAAGGCCAGCTGAAGCTTTCTTT. The chain combines TRBV28 with TRBJ1-1; D is unclear. Germline assignment: CDR1 MDHEN and CDR2 SYDVKM. V was clipped by 6 bases and J by 6 bases, with 14 bases between them. The CDR3 loop spans 13 amino acids.

The chain uses TRBV27 and TRBJ2-5; the D is unclear. Per germline, CDR1 MNHEY and CDR2 SMNVEV (reference sequence). The V and J ends lost 3 bases and 0 bases respectively, with 5 bases between them. The CDR3 is made up of 13 amino acids. The CDR3 DNA reads as TGTGCCAGCAGTTTCGGATACCAAGAGACCCAGTACTTC. Translating it yields CASSFGYQETQYF.

V and J are TRBV19 and TRBJ2-2; TRBD1 is a possible D gene (6 bases). Germline lookup yields CDR1 LNHDA and CDR2 SQIVND (reference sequence). The ends were cut back, 3 bases at V and 5 bases at J, with 10 bases in the middle. The CDR3 runs 14 residues. DNA of the CDR3: TGTGCCAGTAGTATTTACAGGGAAACCGGGGAGCTGTTTTTT. Its translation is CASSIYRETGELFF.

This clone was detected only once. The chain links TRBV28 to TRBJ2-7; 7 bases line up with TRBD2. This CDR3 spans 14 amino acids. Germline CDR1 is MDHEN and CDR2 is SYDVKM. After removal of 11 bases from V and 3 bases from J, the junction contained 13 bases not matched to a gene. CDR3 sequence (DNA): TGTGCCGGGGGGGACGCTGCAGGGAACTACGAGCAGTACTTC. Translating it yields CAGGDAAGNYEQYF.